The 21 T cell receptor beta chains below were found in one sample sequenced in a study of a mutant IDH1 vaccine in newly diagnosed glioma. The protocol was immunoSEQ multiplex PCR, while the TCRdb copy is restricted to in-frame clones and leaves out a portion. The sample contains about 51,000 clones, about 77% of which appear only once. As for time point: week 5, during vaccination. Alongside topical imiquimod, each dose of vaccine comprised 300 ug of mutant IDH1 20-mer peptide. The antigens these receptors bind are not known. Sequences were derived from PBMCs, sampled from a glioma patient whose treatment included an IDH1 peptide vaccine. Source of these receptors: a man aged 45-65 years with glioma.

This clone was recorded only once. This chain connects TRBV29-1 to TRBJ2-1; D may be TRBD2 (5 bases). There are 14 residues in the CDR3. V dropped 8 bases and J dropped 3 bases, with 17 bases sitting between them. CDR1 and CDR2 from the germline V gene are SQVTM and ANQGSEA. CDR3 nucleotide sequence: TGCAGCTCTGACAACCCGGACTTCTACAATGAGCAGTTCTTC. It is translated as CSSDNPDFYNEQFF.

The CDR3 nucleotides are TGTGCCAGCAGTTTATCGCGGTCGAACACCGGGGAGCTGTTTTTT. Its protein is CASSLSRSNTGELFF. The V call is TRBV27, the J call TRBJ2-2; unclear D gene. Trimming removed 0 bases at V and 0 bases at J, with 5 bases between. Germline CDR1 reads MNHEY; CDR2 reads SMNVEV (reference sequence). The CDR3 extends over 15 amino acids.

This clone was counted only a few times. V gene TRBV6-5 combines with J gene TRBJ1-2, with 8 nucleotides matching TRBD1. From germline, CDR1 is MNHEY and CDR2 SVGAGI. V was pared by 3 bases and J by 5 bases, with 2 bases of the junction left unmatched. This CDR3 is built from 13 residues. The CDR3 DNA is TGTGCCAGCAGTTATCGACAGGGGTATGGCTACACCTTC. Translating gives CASSYRQGYGYTF.

This clone was observed a handful of times. CDR3 residues: CATSRPGIIGYGYTF. For the CDR3, the DNA is TGTGCCACCAGCAGACCCGGAATCATAGGCTATGGCTACACCTTC. This chain links TRBV15 with TRBJ1-2; D gene ambiguous. Germline assignment: CDR1 LNHNV and CDR2 YYDKDF (reference sequence). The CDR3 is 15 residues long. Trimming pared 2 bases from V and 4 bases from J, leaving 14 bases between. The full variable domain, rest sourced from reference TRBV15 and TRBJ1-2, is DAMVIQNPRYQVTQFGKPVTLSCSQTLNHNVMYWYQQKSSQAPKLLFHYYDKDFNNEADTPDNFQSRRPNTSFCFLDIRSPGLGDTAMYLCATSRPGIIGYGYTFGSGTRLTVV.

The chain recombines TRBV2 with TRBJ1-1; the D is unclear. This CDR3 is built from 14 residues. Germline lookup yields CDR1 SNHLY and CDR2 FYNNEI. With 2 bases removed from V and 1 base from J, the gap between germline ends came to 8 bases. CDR3 nucleotides: TGTGCCAGCAGTGAACTGGTGTCGAACACTGAAGCTTTCTTT. Amino acid sequence: CASSELVSNTEAFF.

This clone was seen a handful of times. The CDR3 here is CASSRVEGGEKLFF. In DNA form, the CDR3 reads TGCGCCAGCAGCAGGGTGGAGGGAGGTGAAAAACTGTTTTTT. This sequence joins TRBV4-1 and TRBJ1-4; no clear D. V lost 5 bases and J lost 7, with 14 bases in between. The CDR3 loop spans 14 amino acids. Germline-derived CDR1 and CDR2 are MGHRA and YSYEKL.

The V gene is TRBV29-1, the J gene TRBJ1-4; TRBD1 matches at 8 bases. The CDR3 runs to 15 residues. V shed 0 bases and J 8 bases; nucleotides not matched to a gene: 8. Germline CDR1 SQVTM, CDR2 ANQGSEA. CDR3 bases: TGCAGCGTTGAAGATCCGACAGGGGTTGAGGAAAAACTGTTTTTT. Translation gives CSVEDPTGVEEKLFF.

The chain links TRBV4-3 to TRBJ2-3, with D possibly being TRBD1 or TRBD2 (5 bases each). In germline, CDR1 is LGHNA, CDR2 YSLEER. Trimming cost V 2 bases and J 4 bases, with 19 bases left between them. This CDR3 spans 17 amino acids. The CDR3 spells CASSQLLGAGSADTQYF. CDR3 nucleotide sequence: TGCGCCAGCAGCCAACTCCTAGGGGCAGGGAGCGCAGATACGCAGTATTTT.

This chain uses TRBV15 with TRBJ1-5; weak D call: TRBD1 (6 bases). This CDR3 contains 15 residues. Germline CDR1 LNHNV, CDR2 YYDKDF (reference sequence). Trimming removed 1 base at V and 7 bases at J, with 14 bases between. The DNA for the CDR3 is TGTGCCACCAGCAGAGTAGGGACATTGGGCCAGCCCCAGCATTTT. Its protein product is CATSRVGTLGQPQHF.

The chain combines TRBV2 with TRBJ2-7, with a possible D match to TRBD2 (5 bases). This CDR3 contains 12 residues. Per germline, CDR1 SNHLY and CDR2 FYNNEI. Between the trimmed V and J ends, which lost 3 bases and 9 bases, there was a span of 12 bases. The CDR3 protein is CASSDGGSRQYF. CDR3 coding DNA: TGTGCCAGCAGTGATGGCGGGTCTAGGCAGTACTTC.

This chain uses TRBV5-4 with TRBJ1-1; D not certain. Germline V gene data show CDR1 as SGHNT and CDR2 as YYREEE (reference sequence). V dropped 4 bases and J dropped 5 bases, with 12 bases sitting between them. This CDR3 spans 13 amino acids. Here the CDR3 reads CASSASRETEAFF. CDR3 nucleotides: TGTGCCAGCAGCGCCTCTCGAGAGACTGAAGCTTTCTTT. The complete variable domain, with remaining parts taken from reference TRBV5-4 and TRBJ1-1, reads ETGVTQSPTHLIKTRGQQVTLRCSSQSGHNTVSWYQQALGQGPQFIFQYYREEENGRGNFPPRFSGLQFPNYSSELNVNALELDDSALYLCASSASRETEAFFGQGTRLTVV.

This sequence joins TRBV7-2 and TRBJ2-5; D is uncertain. The CDR3 has 13 residues. Trimming took 2 bases from V and 4 from J, leaving 8 bases between them. Germline CDR1 is SGHTA and CDR2 is FQGNSA. This CDR3 reads CASSLKVRETQYF. In DNA, the CDR3 is TGTGCCAGCAGCTTAAAGGTCCGAGAGACCCAGTACTTC. Full variable domain (outside the CDR3, taken from reference TRBV7-2 and TRBJ2-5): GAGVSQSPSNKVTEKGKDVELRCDPISGHTALYWYRQSLGQGLEFLIYFQGNSAPDKSGLPSDRFSAERTGGSVSTLTIQRTQQEDSAVYLCASSLKVRETQYFGPGTRLLVL.

The rearrangement uses TRBV7-2 and TRBJ2-7; 8 bases fit TRBD1. CDR3 length: 13 amino acids. J was trimmed by 7 bases and V by 1 base; bases with no gene match: 3. Germline lookup yields CDR1 SGHTA and CDR2 FQGNSA. The DNA of the CDR3 is TGTGCCAGCAGCTTAGGAAGGACAGGGGAGCAGTACTTC. The encoded protein is CASSLGRTGEQYF. The full variable domain, completed using reference TRBV7-2 and TRBJ2-7, is GAGVSQSPSNKVTEKGKDVELRCDPISGHTALYWYRQSLGQGLEFLIYFQGNSAPDKSGLPSDRFSAERTGGSVSTLTIQRTQQEDSAVYLCASSLGRTGEQYFGPGTRLTVT.

This chain uses TRBV5-6 with TRBJ1-6; D is unclear. The CDR3 is made up of 14 amino acids. V lost 3 bases and J lost 8, with 12 bases in between. Germline CDR1 SGHDT, CDR2 YYEEEE. CDR3 sequence: CASSSSGFDSPLHF. CDR3 in DNA: TGTGCCAGCAGCTCCTCGGGTTTTGATTCACCCCTCCACTTT.

The chain recombines TRBV28 with TRBJ2-4; D call uncertain. Germline CDR1 reads MDHEN; CDR2 reads SYDVKM. The CDR3 has 12 amino acids. Trimming took 7 bases from V and 0 from J, leaving 4 bases between them. CDR3 sequence (DNA): TGTGCCAGCAACATAGCCAAAAACATTCAGTACTTC. It specifies CASNIAKNIQYF.

This sequence joins TRBV7-2 and TRBJ2-1; 8 nucleotides line up with TRBD2. Trimming removed 4 bases from V and 7 bases from J; junction bases left unmatched: 6. The germline CDR1 and CDR2 sequences are SGHTA and FQGNSA. The CDR3 sequence is 14 residues long. The CDR3 loop reads CASSSARGGNEQFF. CDR3 in DNA: TGTGCCAGCAGCTCCGCACGGGGGGGAAATGAGCAGTTCTTC.

This chain joins TRBV6-6 and TRBJ2-5, with 10 bases fitting TRBD1. Per germline, CDR1 MNHNY and CDR2 SVGAGI (reference sequence). Losses at the gene ends were 5 bases for V and 4 bases for J; bases not matched to a gene: 10. The CDR3 has 16 residues. The DNA of the CDR3 is TGTGCCAGCAGTCAGCCCGAGGACAGGGGGGTAGAGACCCAGTACTTC. Translated: CASSQPEDRGVETQYF.

This clone appeared a single time. The rearrangement uses TRBV14 and TRBJ1-1; no firm D call. The CDR3 runs 15 residues. Deletions cut 6 bases from V and 0 bases from J, with 14 bases between. Germline V gene data show CDR1 as SGHDN and CDR2 as FVKESK. CDR3 sequence: CASSPRGVVNTEAFF. Written as DNA, the CDR3 is TGTGCCAGCAGTCCAAGAGGCGTGGTGAACACTGAAGCTTTCTTT.

This clone turned up a few times. The rearrangement links TRBV19 to TRBJ1-1; 10 nucleotides align to TRBD1. This CDR3 contains 15 residues. Germline assignment: CDR1 LNHDA and CDR2 SQIVND (reference sequence). The V and J ends lost 0 bases and 6 bases, in that order; junction bases with no gene match: 4. CDR3 DNA: TGTGCCAGTAGTATAGAGGGACAGGGGAAATCTGAAGCTTTCTTT. It encodes CASSIEGQGKSEAFF. Variable domain in full (rest from reference TRBV19 and TRBJ1-1): DGGITQSPKYLFRKEGQNVTLSCEQNLNHDAMYWYRQDPGQGLRLIYYSQIVNDFQKGDIAEGYSVSREKKESFPLTVTSAQKNPTAFYLCASSIEGQGKSEAFFGQGTRLTVV.

The chain employs TRBV6-1 and TRBJ1-2, with D possibly TRBD1 on 5 matching bases. The length of the CDR3 is 14 residues. Germline V gene sequence: CDR1 MNHNS, CDR2 SASEGT. Trimming left V 6 bases short and J 6 bases short, with 17 bases between. DNA of the CDR3: TGTGCCAGCAGCGCCTCAAGGGACGAGGATGGCTACACCTTC. Translating it yields CASSASRDEDGYTF.

V is TRBV9 and J is TRBJ2-2; 10 nucleotides agree with TRBD2. Per the germline V gene, CDR1 is SGDLS and CDR2 is YYNGEE. The CDR3 runs to 15 residues. The trim removed 4 bases at V and 2 bases at J, leaving 2 bases unmatched. In nucleotides, the CDR3 is TGTGCCAGCAGCAGGACTAGCGGCAACACCGGGGAGCTGTTTTTT. It translates to CASSRTSGNTGELFF.